The 4 T cell receptor beta chains presented below share a single source sample, sequenced in a study of OX40 agonist ivuxolimab in advanced cancers. TCRdb keeps only in-frame clones here, not all; method: immunoSEQ multiplex PCR. The data hold 120,000 or so clones, with approximately 89% observed a single time. The sequencing here drew on CD4+ or CD8+ T cells sorted from blood, taken in a trial of the OX40 agonist ivuxolimab. These receptors all come from an adult with an advanced solid tumor such as melanoma, head and neck, liver or kidney cancer.

The V gene is TRBV11-3, the J gene TRBJ2-3; perhaps TRBD1 as D (6 bases). Per germline, CDR1 SGHNT and CDR2 YENEEA. This CDR3 is built from 13 residues. V was trimmed by 5 bases and J by 5 bases, leaving 11 bases between them. The CDR3 nucleotides are TGTGCCAGCAGCCGTACAGGGCAAGATACGCAGTATTTT. Protein: CASSRTGQDTQYF.

The chain has TRBV15 and TRBJ2-5; 7 bases are a match to TRBD2. J lost 3 bases, V lost 1 base, and 11 bases had no gene match. The germline V gene encodes CDR1 LNHNV and CDR2 YYDKDF (reference sequence). CDR3 size: 17 residues. CDR3 nucleotides: TGTGCCACCAGCAGAGTCCGGGCGGGAGCTGAAGAAGAGACCCAGTACTTC. It encodes CATSRVRAGAEEETQYF.

The chain joins TRBV11-3 to TRBJ1-2, with a possible D match to TRBD1 (6 bases). CDR3 length: 12 residues. The germline V and J ends were trimmed by 7 bases and 5 bases, with 11 bases remaining between them. Per germline, CDR1 SGHNT and CDR2 YENEEA. Here the CDR3 reads CASTDSQYGYTF. As DNA, the CDR3 is TGTGCCAGCACGGACAGCCAGTATGGCTACACCTTC.

This clone was counted once. The V gene is TRBV4-2, the J gene TRBJ2-6; D tentatively reads TRBD1 or TRBD2 (5 bases each). CDR3 length: 18 residues. V dropped 0 bases and J dropped 0 bases, with 12 bases sitting between them. Germline loops: CDR1 LGHNA, CDR2 YNFKEQ. The CDR3 here is CASSQETTAVSGANVLTF. The CDR3 coding sequence is TGTGCCAGCAGCCAAGAGACGACAGCGGTCTCTGGGGCCAACGTCCTGACTTTC.